A single sample is the source of the 18 T cell receptor beta chains below, sequenced in a study of neurological immune-mediated disorders. TCRdb reanalysed the 5' RACE reads using MiXCR and keeps one entry per CDR3 protein. This table has roughly 32,000 distinct CDR3 sequences, around 14% appearing once. Sequences were obtained from PBMCs. These receptors originate from a man aged 65 to 79 in good health.

This clonotype was picked up many times. V is TRBV4-1 and J is TRBJ1-1; D is perhaps TRBD1 (5 bases). Germline loops: CDR1 MGHRA, CDR2 YSYEKL. V lost 1 base, J lost 4 bases, and 13 bases lay in between. The CDR3 is 15 amino acids. The CDR3 DNA reads TGCGCCAGCAGCCAAGCTCTCAGGGTTGGCACTGAAGCTTTCTTT. This translates into CASSQALRVGTEAFF.

This clonotype appeared many times. The gene calls are TRBV29-1 and TRBJ2-5, with 9 bases lining up with TRBD1. Looked up from germline, CDR1 is SQVTM and CDR2 is ANQGSEA. This CDR3 contains 13 residues. Germline trimming cut 7 bases from V and 5 bases from J; bases unmatched to any gene: 8. As DNA, the CDR3 is TGCAGCGCCGGAGAGGGGACAGGGGAGACCCAGTACTTC. Its protein is CSAGEGTGETQYF.

This clonotype was detected many times. The chain recombines TRBV27 with TRBJ1-5; 11 bases are shared with TRBD1. Per the germline V gene, CDR1 is MNHEY and CDR2 is SMNVEV (reference sequence). This CDR3 contains 17 residues. The V segment lost 1 base and the J segment 0 bases; nucleotides outside the gene matches: 2. This CDR3 is CASSLFGQGASNQPQHF. As DNA, the CDR3 is TGTGCCAGCAGTTTATTCGGACAGGGGGCTAGCAATCAGCCCCAGCATTTT.

The V call is TRBV6-5, the J call TRBJ1-2; 8 bases are a match to TRBD1. From germline, CDR1 is MNHEY and CDR2 SVGAGI. The CDR3 length is 13 residues. The junction had 4 bases not matched to a gene; V was cut back by 2 bases and J by 8 bases. CDR3 sequence (DNA): TGTGCCAGCAGTTACCGGGACAGGAACGGCTACACCTTC. Its translation: CASSYRDRNGYTF.

This clonotype has ten or more counts. This rearrangement joins TRBV28 to TRBJ2-3; 10 nucleotides align to TRBD1. The CDR3 is made up of 16 amino acids. The germline CDR1 and CDR2 sequences are MDHEN and SYDVKM. J lost 4 bases, V lost 6 bases, and 10 bases had no gene match. The CDR3 DNA reads as TGTGCCAGCAGATCAGACAGGGGGCGGAAAGCAGATACGCAGTATTTT. It translates to CASRSDRGRKADTQYF.

This clonotype occurred many times. In DNA form, the CDR3 reads TGCGCCTGTGCCCCCGGGACTAGCGCAGATACGCAGTATTTT. Translated, it gives CACAPGTSADTQYF. This chain uses TRBV5-1 with TRBJ2-3; 10 bases are a match to TRBD2. There are 14 residues in the CDR3. Looked up from germline, CDR1 is SGHRS and CDR2 is YFSETQ. V shed 10 bases, J shed 4 bases, and the junction held 9 bases outside the gene matches.

A word on this clonotype: Possible read error: a much larger clone is one base away. The chain recombines TRBV20-1 with TRBJ2-7; D is possibly TRBD2 (6 bases). V was clipped by 0 bases and J by 3 bases, with 12 bases between them. CDR3 length: 14 amino acids. The germline V gene encodes CDR1 DFQATT and CDR2 SNEGSKA (reference sequence). CDR3 protein: CSARDYRGSYEQYF. Here the CDR3 DNA reads TGCAGTGCTAGAGATTACCGGGGGAGCTACGAGCAGTACTTC.

The sample holds many counts of this clonotype. The chain has TRBV12-3 or TRBV12-4 and TRBJ2-4; 10 bases agree with TRBD1. CDR3 length equals 14 residues. V shed 6 bases, J shed 7 bases, and the junction held 6 bases outside the gene matches. Here the CDR3 reads CASSMGQGLNIQYF. The CDR3 nucleotides read TGTGCCAGCAGCATGGGACAGGGGCTGAACATTCAGTACTTC.

In this sample, this clonotype turned up many times. The V and J genes are TRBV7-2 and TRBJ2-5, with 7 bases fitting TRBD2. CDR3 length: 14 amino acids. V was clipped by 1 base and J by 4 bases; unmatched bases: 3. Germline V gene data show CDR1 as SGHTA and CDR2 as FQGNSA. The CDR3 loop reads CASSLDAGVETQYF. The CDR3 bases are TGTGCCAGCAGCTTAGACGCGGGAGTAGAGACCCAGTACTTC.

This rearrangement joins TRBV12-3 or TRBV12-4 to TRBJ1-6; TRBD1 is a possible D gene (6 bases). V was pared by 6 bases and J by 18 bases, with 21 bases between. This CDR3 contains 13 residues. DNA of the CDR3: TGTGCCAGCAGCCTCACACAGGGTTGGTCACCCCACTTT. Encoded protein: CASSLTQGWSPHF.

This rearrangement joins TRBV7-2 to TRBJ2-3; tentatively, D is TRBD1 or TRBD2 (5 bases each). Germline loops: CDR1 SGHTA, CDR2 FQGNSA. V lost 1 base and J 2 bases, leaving 13 bases between the germline ends. This CDR3 comprises 16 residues. DNA of the CDR3: TGTGCCAGCAGCTTAGTAAGGGACCCGAACACAGATACGCAGTATTTT. The encoded protein is CASSLVRDPNTDTQYF.

Comment on this clonotype: Since no conserved phenylalanine or tryptophan closes the CDR3, a read error is the likely cause. The chain carries TRBV6-2 or TRBV6-3 and TRBJ2-1; no reliable D call. The ends were cut back, 3 bases at V and 8 bases at J, with 5 bases in the middle. Germline-derived CDR1 and CDR2 are MNHEY and SVGEGT. CDR3 length equals 11 residues. CDR3 coding DNA: TGTGCCAGCAGTTATAGCTATGAGCAGTTCTTA. Amino acid sequence: CASSYSYEQFL.

This clonotype was found many times. The chain carries TRBV24-1 and TRBJ1-1, with 9 nucleotides matching TRBD1. CDR3 length equals 14 residues. Trimming removed 7 bases from V and 5 bases from J; junction bases left unmatched: 7. Germline CDR1 reads KGHDR; CDR2 reads SFDVKD. CDR3 region: CATRGQGIGTEAFF. CDR3 nucleotide sequence: TGTGCCACCAGAGGACAGGGGATAGGGACTGAAGCTTTCTTT.

This clonotype was observed at least ten times. The chain carries TRBV5-1 and TRBJ1-3, with TRBD1 as a possible D gene (5 bases). Per germline, CDR1 SGHRS and CDR2 YFSETQ. V lost 2 bases to trimming and J lost 0 bases, with 9 bases between them. There are 15 residues in the CDR3. The CDR3 sequence is CASSLSRDSGNTIYF. The CDR3 nucleotides read TGCGCCAGCAGCTTAAGCAGGGACTCTGGAAACACCATATATTTT.

This clonotype has at least ten counts. The CDR3 reads CSVDVGSGYTF. The DNA of the CDR3 is TGCAGCGTTGACGTGGGAAGTGGCTACACCTTC. This rearrangement joins TRBV29-1 to TRBJ1-2, with D unresolved. Germline V CDR1 and CDR2: SQVTM, ANQGSEA. The V and J ends lost 3 bases and 7 bases respectively, with 9 bases between them. This CDR3 contains 11 residues.

Ten or more counts support this clonotype. The chain carries TRBV24-1 and TRBJ2-2; a weak D match, TRBD1 (6 bases). Germline V gene sequence: CDR1 KGHDR, CDR2 SFDVKD. This CDR3 has 15 amino acids. With 2 bases removed from V and 3 bases from J, the gap between germline ends came to 9 bases. The CDR3 loop reads CATSDSRTDTGELFF. The CDR3, as DNA: TGTGCCACCAGTGATTCCCGGACAGACACCGGGGAGCTGTTTTTT.

As regards this clonotype: A much larger clone sits a single nucleotide away, making a read error possible. The genes are TRBV28 and TRBJ2-4; perhaps TRBD1 as D (8 bases). CDR3 length: 14 residues. Germline V gives CDR1 MDHEN, CDR2 SYDVKM. The CDR3 DNA is TGTGCCAGCGGTTTCCGGACAGGGAGGGACATTCAGTACTTC. Protein product: CASGFRTGRDIQYF.

The rearrangement uses TRBV3-1 and TRBJ2-7, with D perhaps TRBD1 or TRBD2 (5 bases each). With 7 bases removed from V and 4 bases from J, the gap between germline ends came to 11 bases. From germline, CDR1 is LGHDT and CDR2 YNNKEL (reference sequence). The CDR3 extends over 12 amino acids. CDR3 protein: CASTRGAYEQYF. In DNA form, the CDR3 reads TGTGCCAGCACCCGAGGGGCATACGAGCAGTACTTC.